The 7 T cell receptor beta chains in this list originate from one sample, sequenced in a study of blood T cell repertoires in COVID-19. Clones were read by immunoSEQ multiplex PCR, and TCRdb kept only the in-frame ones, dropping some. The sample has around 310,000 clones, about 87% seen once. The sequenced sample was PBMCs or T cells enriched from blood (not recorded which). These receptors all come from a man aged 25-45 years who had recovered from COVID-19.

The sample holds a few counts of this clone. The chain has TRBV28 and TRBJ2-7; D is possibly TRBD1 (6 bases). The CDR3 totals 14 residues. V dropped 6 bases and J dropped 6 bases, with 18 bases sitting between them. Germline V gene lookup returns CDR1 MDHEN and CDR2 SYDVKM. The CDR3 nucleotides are TGTGCCAGCAGCGGACAGAGAGGAGGTCGCGAGCAGTACTTC. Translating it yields CASSGQRGGREQYF.

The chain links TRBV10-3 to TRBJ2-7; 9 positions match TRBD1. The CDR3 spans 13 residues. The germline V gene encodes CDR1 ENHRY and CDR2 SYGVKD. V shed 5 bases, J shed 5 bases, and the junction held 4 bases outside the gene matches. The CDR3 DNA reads TGTGCCATCAGTCCCGGGACAGGGAACGAGCAGTACTTC. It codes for CAISPGTGNEQYF.

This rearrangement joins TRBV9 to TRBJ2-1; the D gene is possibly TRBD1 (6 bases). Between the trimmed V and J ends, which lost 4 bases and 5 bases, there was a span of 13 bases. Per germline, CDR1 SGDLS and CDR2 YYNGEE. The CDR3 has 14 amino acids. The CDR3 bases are TGTGCCAGCAGCACAGGACAGATCCACAATGAGCAGTTCTTC. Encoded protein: CASSTGQIHNEQFF.

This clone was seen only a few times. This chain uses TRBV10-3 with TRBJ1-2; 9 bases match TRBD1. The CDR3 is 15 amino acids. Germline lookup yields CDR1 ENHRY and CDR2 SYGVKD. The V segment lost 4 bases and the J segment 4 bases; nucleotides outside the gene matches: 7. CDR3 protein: CAISVSGQGTYGYTF. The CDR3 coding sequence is TGTGCCATCAGTGTGTCGGGACAGGGTACCTATGGCTACACCTTC.

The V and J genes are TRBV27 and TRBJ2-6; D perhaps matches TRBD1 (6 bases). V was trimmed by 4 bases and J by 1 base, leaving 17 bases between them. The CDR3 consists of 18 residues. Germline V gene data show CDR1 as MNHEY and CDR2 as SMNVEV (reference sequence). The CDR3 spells CASSYSGARFSGANVLTF. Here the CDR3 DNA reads TGTGCCAGCAGTTATTCAGGGGCGCGGTTTTCTGGGGCCAACGTCCTGACTTTC. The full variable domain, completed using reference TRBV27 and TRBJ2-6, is EAQVTQNPRYLITVTGKKLTVTCSQNMNHEYMSWYRQDPGLGLRQIYYSMNVEVTDKGDVPEGYKVSRKEKRNFPLILESPSPNQTSLYFCASSYSGARFSGANVLTFGAGSRLTVL.

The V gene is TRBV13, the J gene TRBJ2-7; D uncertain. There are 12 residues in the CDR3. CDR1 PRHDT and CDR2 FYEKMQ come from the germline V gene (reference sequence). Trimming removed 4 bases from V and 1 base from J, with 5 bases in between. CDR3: CASSSHSYEQYF. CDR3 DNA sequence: TGTGCCAGCAGCTCCCATTCCTACGAGCAGTACTTC. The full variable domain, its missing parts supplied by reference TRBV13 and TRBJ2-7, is AAGVIQSPRHLIKEKRETATLKCYPIPRHDTVYWYQQGPGQDPQFLISFYEKMQSDKGSIPDRFSAQQFSDYHSELNMSSLELGDSALYFCASSSHSYEQYFGPGTRLTVT.

The CDR3 nucleotides read TGTGCCAGCAGCTACCGGACAGGGGCAGGTTACAATGAGCAGTTCTTC. This translates into CASSYRTGAGYNEQFF. This chain joins TRBV7-2 and TRBJ2-1; 9 nucleotides agree with TRBD1. From germline, CDR1 is SGHTA and CDR2 FQGNSA. The CDR3 runs 16 residues. V lost 4 bases and J lost 4; bases outside the gene matches: 8.